The 5 T cell receptor beta chains below were found in one sample sequenced in a study of T cell changes during pregnancy in multiple sclerosis (dated by TCRdb to about 2019). Library creation used the immunoSEQ multiplex PCR assay. The immuneACCESS repertoire file appears here via TCRdb, limited to in-frame rearrangements. These files lack a portion of the clones; in checked studies, under half of the deficit traces to unresolved V genes, and the cause of the others is not known. This sample lists roughly 89,000 clones; around 93% were detected once. The ten largest clones capture 2.2% of the sample. The specimen was peripheral blood, collected in the third trimester of pregnancy. The source of these receptors is a female donor with multiple sclerosis, enrolled in a pregnancy study.

The chain has TRBV2 and TRBJ1-1; D not certain. The CDR3 is made up of 10 amino acids. V was cut by 10 bases and J by 5 bases, with 8 bases left in between. Looked up from germline, CDR1 is SNHLY and CDR2 is FYNNEI. The DNA of the CDR3 is TGTGCCACATGGAGGACTGAAGCTTTCTTT. Translating gives CATWRTEAFF.

This rearrangement joins TRBV7-9 to TRBJ2-7; unclear D gene. V was shortened by 2 bases and J by 7 bases, with 9 bases between the two germline ends. Per the germline V gene, CDR1 is SEHNR and CDR2 is FQNEAQ (reference sequence). The CDR3 has 12 residues. CDR3 protein: CASSLPGREQYF. CDR3 in DNA: TGTGCCAGCAGCTTACCAGGCAGGGAGCAGTACTTC.

V usage is TRBV5-4 and J usage is TRBJ1-2; 9 positions match TRBD1. Germline assignment: CDR1 SGHNT and CDR2 YYREEE (reference sequence). Trimming removed 4 bases from V and 5 bases from J; junction bases left unmatched: 12. The CDR3 length is 16 residues. The CDR3 DNA sequence: TGTGCCAGCAGCCCCCCCATTCTACAGGGGGCGTATGGCTACACCTTC. It encodes CASSPPILQGAYGYTF. Filled out from reference TRBV5-4 and TRBJ1-2, the complete variable domain reads ETGVTQSPTHLIKTRGQQVTLRCSSQSGHNTVSWYQQALGQGPQFIFQYYREEENGRGNFPPRFSGLQFPNYSSELNVNALELDDSALYLCASSPPILQGAYGYTFGSGTRLTVV.

This clone was seen once. V and J are TRBV7-9 and TRBJ1-4; possibly TRBD1 for D (5 bases). The CDR3 extends over 13 amino acids. Per the germline V gene, CDR1 is SEHNR and CDR2 is FQNEAQ (reference sequence). V shed 5 bases and J shed 7 bases, with 11 bases lying between them. As DNA, the CDR3 is TGTGCCAGCAGCCCGGGGGGGGTTGAAAAACTGTTTTTT. Translating gives CASSPGGVEKLFF.

The table lists this clone with a count of one. V is TRBV11-2 and J is TRBJ2-3; 12 bases align to TRBD2. This CDR3 has 19 amino acids. The germline CDR1 and CDR2 sequences are SGHAT and FQNNGV. V shed 5 bases and J 1 base; nucleotides not matched to a gene: 13. For the CDR3, the DNA is TGTGCCAGCAGCGCAGGACTAGCGGGAATCCCTACTGGCACAGATACGCAGTATTTT. As protein: CASSAGLAGIPTGTDTQYF.